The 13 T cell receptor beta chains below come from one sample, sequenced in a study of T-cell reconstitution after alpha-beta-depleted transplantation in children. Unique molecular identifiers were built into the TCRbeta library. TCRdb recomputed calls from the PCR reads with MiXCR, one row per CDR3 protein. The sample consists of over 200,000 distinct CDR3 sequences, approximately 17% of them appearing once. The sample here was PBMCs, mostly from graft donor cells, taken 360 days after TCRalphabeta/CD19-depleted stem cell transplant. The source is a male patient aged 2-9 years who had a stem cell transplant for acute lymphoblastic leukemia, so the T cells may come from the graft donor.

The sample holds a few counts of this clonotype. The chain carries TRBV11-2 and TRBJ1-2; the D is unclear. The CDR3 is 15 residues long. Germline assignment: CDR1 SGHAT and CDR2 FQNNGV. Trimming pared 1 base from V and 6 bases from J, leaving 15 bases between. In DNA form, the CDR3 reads TGTGCCAGCAGCTTAGGAGGGCCCGACGGAAATGGCTACACCTTC. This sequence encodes CASSLGGPDGNGYTF.

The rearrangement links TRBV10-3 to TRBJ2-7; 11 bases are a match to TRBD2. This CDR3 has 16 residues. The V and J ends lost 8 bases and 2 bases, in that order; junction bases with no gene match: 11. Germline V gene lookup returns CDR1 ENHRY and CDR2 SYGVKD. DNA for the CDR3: TGTGCCATCCGGGGCTCCGGGACTAGCGGTACCTACGAGCAGTACTTC. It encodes CAIRGSGTSGTYEQYF.

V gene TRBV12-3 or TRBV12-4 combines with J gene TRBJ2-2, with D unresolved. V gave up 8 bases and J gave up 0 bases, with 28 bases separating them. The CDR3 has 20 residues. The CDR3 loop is CASFRLQLGSGFANTGELFF. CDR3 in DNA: TGTGCCAGCTTTAGATTACAGTTGGGCTCCGGGTTCGCGAACACCGGGGAGCTGTTTTTT.

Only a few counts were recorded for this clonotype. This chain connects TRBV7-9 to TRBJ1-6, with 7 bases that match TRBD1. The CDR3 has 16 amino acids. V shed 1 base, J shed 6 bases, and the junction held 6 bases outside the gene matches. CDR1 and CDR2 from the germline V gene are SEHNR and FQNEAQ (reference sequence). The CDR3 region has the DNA TGTGCCAGCAGCTTAGGACCGGGACAGCCTAATTCACCCCTCCACTTT. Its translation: CASSLGPGQPNSPLHF. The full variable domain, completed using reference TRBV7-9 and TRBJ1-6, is DTGVSQNPRHKITKRGQNVTFRCDPISEHNRLYWYRQTLGQGPEFLTYFQNEAQLEKSRLLSDRFSAERPKGSFSTLEIQRTEQGDSAMYLCASSLGPGQPNSPLHFGNGTRLTVT.

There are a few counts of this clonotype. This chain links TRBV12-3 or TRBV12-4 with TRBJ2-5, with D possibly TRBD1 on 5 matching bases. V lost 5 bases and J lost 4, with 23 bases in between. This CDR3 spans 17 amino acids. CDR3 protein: CASSTQALRGQRETQYF. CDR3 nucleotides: TGTGCCAGCAGTACCCAGGCCCTTAGGGGCCAAAGAGAGACCCAGTACTTC.

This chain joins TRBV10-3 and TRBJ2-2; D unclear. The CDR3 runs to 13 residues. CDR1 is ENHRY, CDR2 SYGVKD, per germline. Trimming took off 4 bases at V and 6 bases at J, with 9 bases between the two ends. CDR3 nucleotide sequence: TGTGCCATCAGTGGACCGGCCGCCGGGGAGCTGTTTTTT. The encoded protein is CAISGPAAGELFF.

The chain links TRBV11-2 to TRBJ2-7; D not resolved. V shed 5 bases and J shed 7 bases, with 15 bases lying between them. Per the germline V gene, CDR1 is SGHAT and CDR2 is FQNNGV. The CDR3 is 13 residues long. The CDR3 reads CASSRWVGWEQYF. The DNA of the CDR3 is TGTGCCAGCAGCCGTTGGGTCGGTTGGGAGCAGTACTTC. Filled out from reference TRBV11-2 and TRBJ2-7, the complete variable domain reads EAGVAQSPRYKIIEKRQSVAFWCNPISGHATLYWYQQILGQGPKLLIQFQNNGVVDDSQLPKDRFSAERLKGVDSTLKIQPAKLEDSAVYLCASSRWVGWEQYFGPGTRLTVT.

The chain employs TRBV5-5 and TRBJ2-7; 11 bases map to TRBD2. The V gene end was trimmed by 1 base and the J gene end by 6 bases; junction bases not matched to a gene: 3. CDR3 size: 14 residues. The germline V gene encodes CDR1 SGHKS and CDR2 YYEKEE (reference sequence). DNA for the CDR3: TGTGCCAGCAGCTTGAGGCTAGCGGGAGGCGAGCAGTACTTC. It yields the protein CASSLRLAGGEQYF.

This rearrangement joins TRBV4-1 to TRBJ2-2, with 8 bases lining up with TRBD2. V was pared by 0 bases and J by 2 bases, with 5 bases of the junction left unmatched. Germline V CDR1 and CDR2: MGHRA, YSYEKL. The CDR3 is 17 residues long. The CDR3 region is CASSQDEAGGNTGELFF. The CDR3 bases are TGCGCCAGCAGCCAAGATGAGGCGGGGGGTAACACCGGGGAGCTGTTTTTT.

The CDR3 loop reads CASSVTGTEAFF. The CDR3 DNA follows: TGTGCCAGTAGCGTGACAGGGACTGAAGCTTTCTTT. The rearrangement links TRBV19 to TRBJ1-1, with 7 bases matching TRBD1. The CDR3 runs 12 residues. Germline V gene data show CDR1 as LNHDA and CDR2 as SQIVND (reference sequence). J lost 5 bases, V lost 6 bases, and 3 bases had no gene match.

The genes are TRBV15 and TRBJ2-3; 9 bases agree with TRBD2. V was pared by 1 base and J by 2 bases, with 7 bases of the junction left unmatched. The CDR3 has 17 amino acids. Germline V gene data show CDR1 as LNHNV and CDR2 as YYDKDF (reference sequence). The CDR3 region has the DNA TGTGCCACCAGCAGAGGGGGCCTAGCGGGGTTCACAGATACGCAGTATTTT. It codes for CATSRGGLAGFTDTQYF.

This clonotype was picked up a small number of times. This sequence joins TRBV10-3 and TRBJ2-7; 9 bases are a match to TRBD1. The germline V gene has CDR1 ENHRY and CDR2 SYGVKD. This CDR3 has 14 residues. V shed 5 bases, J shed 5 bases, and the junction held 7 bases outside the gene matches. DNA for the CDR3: TGTGCCATCAGTACGGACAGGGGTGGGAACGAGCAGTACTTC. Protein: CAISTDRGGNEQYF.

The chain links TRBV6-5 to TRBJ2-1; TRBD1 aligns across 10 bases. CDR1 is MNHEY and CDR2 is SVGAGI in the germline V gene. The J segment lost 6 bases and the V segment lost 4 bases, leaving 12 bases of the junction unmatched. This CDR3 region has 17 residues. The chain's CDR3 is CASSLTRGQGKLNEQFF. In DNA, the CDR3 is TGTGCCAGCAGTTTGACCCGGGGACAGGGGAAACTCAATGAGCAGTTCTTC.